The 21 T cell receptor beta chains below were found in one sample sequenced in a study of cytomegalovirus exposure and HLA in healthy donors. In the PCR, 60 Vbeta and 13 Jbeta primers were used. This table comes from immunoSEQ multiplex PCR, and its TCRdb copy is limited to in-frame clones, with some not included. The sample shows about 210,000 clones, roughly four fifths of them seen only once. Sequencing was performed on PBMCs. These TCRs come from a woman aged 45-59 years in good health and CMV-seropositive.

A single count supports this clone. This chain joins TRBV7-8 and TRBJ2-5, with 8 bases lining up with TRBD2. Germline lookup yields CDR1 SGHVS and CDR2 FQNEAQ. The CDR3 has 17 amino acids. The junction had 11 bases not matched to a gene; V was cut back by 5 bases and J by 0 bases. The chain's CDR3 is CASSPAGRVRYQETQYF. The CDR3 nucleotides are TGTGCCAGCAGCCCGGCCGGGAGGGTGAGATACCAAGAGACCCAGTACTTC.

The chain uses TRBV18 and TRBJ2-5; possibly TRBD1 for D (6 bases). Germline V lookup: CDR1 KGHSH, CDR2 LQKENI. V shed 1 base and J shed 2 bases, with 8 bases lying between them. The CDR3 length is 14 residues. The CDR3 DNA reads as TGTGCCAGCTCACCACGGGGGCAGCAAGAGACCCAGTACTTC. It is translated as CASSPRGQQETQYF.

This clone was found once. This chain uses TRBV19 with TRBJ1-5; D unresolved. Looked up from germline, CDR1 is LNHDA and CDR2 is SQIVND (reference sequence). This CDR3 is built from 14 residues. Trimming stripped 9 bases from V and 7 bases from J, with 19 bases between. Written as DNA, the CDR3 is TGTGCCAGCAACCAAAGGAGTCCACGGCAGCCCCAGCATTTT. It encodes CASNQRSPRQPQHF.

The chain couples TRBV7-9 to TRBJ2-3; 8 bases are a match to TRBD1. The CDR3 totals 15 residues. Germline lookup yields CDR1 SEHNR and CDR2 FQNEAQ (reference sequence). J gave up 4 bases and V 5 bases, and 8 bases lay outside the gene matches. The DNA of the CDR3 is TGTGCCAGCAGCGACGGACAGGGAGTAGCAGATACGCAGTATTTT. It translates to CASSDGQGVADTQYF.

V is TRBV2 and J is TRBJ1-5; D is undetermined. Trimming stripped 4 bases from V and 1 base from J, with 8 bases between. The germline CDR1 and CDR2 sequences are SNHLY and FYNNEI. The CDR3 covers 14 residues. CDR3 sequence reads: CASSGVRSNQPQHF. DNA of the CDR3: TGTGCCAGCAGTGGCGTGAGAAGCAATCAGCCCCAGCATTTT. Variable domain in full (rest from reference TRBV2 and TRBJ1-5): EPEVTQTPSHQVTQMGQEVILRCVPISNHLYFYWYRQILGQKVEFLVSFYNNEISEKSEIFDDQFSVERPDGSNFTLKIRSTKLEDSAMYFCASSGVRSNQPQHFGDGTRLSIL.

The chain employs TRBV5-1 and TRBJ1-1; D unresolved. CDR1 and CDR2 (germline): SGHRS, YFSETQ. This CDR3 has 13 amino acids. V was clipped by 2 bases and J by 1 base, with 6 bases between them. CDR3 bases: TGCGCCAGCAGCTTTAGCAGGAACACTGAAGCTTTCTTT. Protein product: CASSFSRNTEAFF.

In the case of this clone: This same CDR3 is encoded by further DNA sequences in the sample. The V gene is TRBV4-1, the J gene TRBJ2-2; tentatively, D is TRBD2 (5 bases). V was shortened by 2 bases and J by 1 base, with 11 bases between the two germline ends. The germline CDR1 and CDR2 sequences are MGHRA and YSYEKL. The CDR3 spans 16 residues. The CDR3 sequence is CASSQRRAGNTGELFF. CDR3 bases: TGCGCCAGCAGCCAAAGAAGGGCGGGGAACACCGGGGAGCTGTTTTTT.

The chain joins TRBV27 to TRBJ2-7; D may be TRBD1 (6 bases). V was pared by 6 bases and J by 5 bases, with 14 bases between. Germline V CDR1 and CDR2: MNHEY, SMNVEV (reference sequence). This CDR3 comprises 13 residues. CDR3 sequence: CASRDGQTHEQYF. The CDR3 DNA reads TGTGCCAGCAGGGACGGACAGACCCACGAGCAGTACTTC.

The chain couples TRBV9 to TRBJ1-6; D not certain. The germline V gene encodes CDR1 SGDLS and CDR2 YYNGEE. The germline V and J ends were trimmed by 4 bases and 0 bases, with 11 bases remaining between them. This CDR3 has 16 residues. This CDR3 is CASSLSGDSYNSPLHF. The CDR3 nucleotides are TGTGCCAGCAGCTTATCCGGGGACTCCTATAATTCACCCCTCCACTTT.

As for this clone: The junction departs from germline at one end; a sequencing error may be responsible. The gene calls are TRBV7-2 and TRBJ2-2; 7 bases are a match to TRBD2. The CDR3 totals 16 residues. CDR1 SGHTA and CDR2 FQGNSA come from the germline V gene. The CDR3 bases are TGTGCCAGCAGCCTAGCCGGGGTAGCGGGCACCGGGGAGCTGTTTTTT. This codes for CASSLAGVAGTGELFF. The full variable domain, completed using reference TRBV7-2 and TRBJ2-2, is GAGVSQSPSNKVTEKGKDVELRCDPISGHTALYWYRQSLGQGLEFLIYFQGNSAPDKSGLPSDRFSAERTGGSVSTLTIQRTQQEDSAVYLCASSLAGVAGTGELFFGEGSRLTVL.

This chain links TRBV14 with TRBJ1-2; D gene uncertain. CDR1 is SGHDN, CDR2 FVKESK, per germline. The CDR3 spans 14 residues. V shed 4 bases and J shed 2 bases, with 11 bases lying between them. The CDR3 DNA sequence: TGTGCCAGCAGCCCGCGCAACAGAAACTATGGCTACACCTTC. Residues: CASSPRNRNYGYTF.

The chain uses TRBV19 and TRBJ2-1, with 12 positions matching TRBD2. Germline loops: CDR1 LNHDA, CDR2 SQIVND (reference sequence). Trimming cost V 6 bases and J 4 bases; bases outside gene matches: 13. CDR3 size: 18 residues. This chain's CDR3 is CASSDGSTSGGLYNEQFF. CDR3 in DNA: TGTGCCAGTAGCGATGGGTCCACTAGCGGGGGGCTATACAATGAGCAGTTCTTC.

The chain employs TRBV5-1 and TRBJ2-5; the match to TRBD2 covers 8 bases. The CDR3 has 14 amino acids. The V gene end was trimmed by 3 bases and the J gene end by 4 bases; junction bases not matched to a gene: 5. Germline V gives CDR1 SGHRS, CDR2 YFSETQ. The CDR3 loop is CASSSRTSPETQYF. The CDR3 DNA reads TGCGCCAGCAGCTCCCGGACTAGCCCAGAGACCCAGTACTTC.

The chain has TRBV7-9 and TRBJ2-5, with TRBD2 as a possible D gene (6 bases). Germline V gene sequence: CDR1 SEHNR, CDR2 FQNEAQ (reference sequence). Trimming shortened V by 3 bases and J by 4 bases, and 12 bases separated the two germline ends. The CDR3 contains 14 residues. The CDR3: CASSLLQGGETQYF. The CDR3 DNA reads as TGTGCCAGCAGCTTGCTCCAGGGAGGAGAGACCCAGTACTTC. Complete variable domain (other parts from reference TRBV7-9 and TRBJ2-5): DTGVSQNPRHKITKRGQNVTFRCDPISEHNRLYWYRQTLGQGPEFLTYFQNEAQLEKSRLLSDRFSAERPKGSFSTLEIQRTEQGDSAMYLCASSLLQGGETQYFGPGTRLLVL.

The V call is TRBV7-9, the J call TRBJ2-1; 8 bases map to TRBD2. Germline-derived CDR1 and CDR2 are SEHNR and FQNEAQ (reference sequence). There are 16 residues in the CDR3. Unmatched junction bases numbered 8, after V lost 1 base and J lost 6 bases. The CDR3 DNA follows: TGTGCCAGCAGCTTAGTCGGGGGGGGAGTTCGCAATGAGCAGTTCTTC. Its translation: CASSLVGGGVRNEQFF.

CDR3: CASSYLTGNYNEQFF. The CDR3 DNA reads TGTGCCAGCAGTTATCTCACGGGGAACTACAATGAGCAGTTCTTC. The chain carries TRBV6-6 and TRBJ2-1; D is perhaps TRBD2 (5 bases). V dropped 3 bases and J dropped 3 bases, with 12 bases sitting between them. Germline V gene data show CDR1 as MNHNY and CDR2 as SVGAGI (reference sequence). There are 15 residues in the CDR3.

V gene TRBV30 combines with J gene TRBJ1-3, with 8 bases lining up with TRBD1. The CDR3 has 14 residues. V shed 4 bases, J shed 4 bases, and the junction held 6 bases outside the gene matches. The germline CDR1 and CDR2 sequences are GTSNPN and SVGIG (reference sequence). This CDR3 is CAWIRTGTGNTIYF. Here the CDR3 DNA reads TGTGCCTGGATAAGGACAGGGACAGGAAACACCATATATTTT.

The chain combines TRBV5-5 with TRBJ1-2; D unclear. V lost 0 bases and J 6 bases, leaving 15 bases between the germline ends. From germline, CDR1 is SGHKS and CDR2 YYEKEE (reference sequence). The CDR3 spans 15 residues. The CDR3 spells CASSLALTEIHGYTF. The CDR3 DNA reads TGTGCCAGCAGCTTGGCCCTCACAGAGATCCATGGCTACACCTTC.

The V call is TRBV11-2, the J call TRBJ1-6, with D perhaps matching TRBD1 (6 bases). The ends were cut back, 1 base at V and 4 bases at J, with 11 bases in the middle. The CDR3 totals 16 residues. The germline V gene has CDR1 SGHAT and CDR2 FQNNGV. The CDR3 bases are TGTGCCAGCAGCTTAGTCGGGACACTTTATAATTCACCCCTCCACTTT. It yields the protein CASSLVGTLYNSPLHF.

The chain employs TRBV27 and TRBJ2-7, with TRBD2 matching 7 bases. There are 14 residues in the CDR3. Germline lookup yields CDR1 MNHEY and CDR2 SMNVEV (reference sequence). Trimming cost V 7 bases and J 2 bases; bases outside gene matches: 8. The CDR3 here is CASNPYAGAYEQYF. CDR3 coding DNA: TGTGCCAGCAATCCGTATGCGGGGGCCTACGAGCAGTACTTC.

The V and J genes are TRBV5-1 and TRBJ2-5; TRBD2 might be the D (5 bases). The CDR3 runs 13 residues. V dropped 1 base and J dropped 5 bases, with 9 bases sitting between them. Germline CDR1 SGHRS, CDR2 YFSETQ. The CDR3 region is CASSLPSTETQYF. DNA for the CDR3: TGCGCCAGCAGCTTGCCTAGCACGGAGACCCAGTACTTC.